Below are 18 T cell receptor beta chains sequenced from a single sample in a study of Ad26.COV2.S vaccination and SARS-CoV-2 variants. As for treatment: around 19 received Ad26.COV2.S at low or high dose, single or two shots; about 5 received placebo; per-sample allocation not given. On day 63 after the first injection, vaccine and placebo recipients gave samples. Profiling relied on immunoSEQ multiplex PCR, and the TCRdb table lists in-frame clones only, not all of them. There are some 290,000 clones in the sample; approximately 86% occur only once, and roughly 2.1% lies in the top ten. Sequenced here: peripheral blood, sampled in a trial of Ad26.COV2.S vaccine versus placebo. The receptors were gathered from a person between 18 and 60 years old who received the Ad26.COV2.S COVID-19 vaccine or a placebo.

The rearrangement joins TRBV6-5 to TRBJ1-1; D uncertain. V lost 2 bases, J lost 0 bases, and 7 bases lay in between. Germline V CDR1 and CDR2: MNHEY, SVGAGI. The CDR3 consists of 14 residues. The CDR3 coding sequence is TGTGCCAGCAGTTACGGGAACTTGAACACTGAAGCTTTCTTT. This gives the protein CASSYGNLNTEAFF.

The chain links TRBV5-5 to TRBJ2-5, with D unresolved. V was clipped by 3 bases and J by 2 bases, with 14 bases between them. The CDR3 extends over 15 amino acids. Germline values: CDR1 SGHKS, CDR2 YYEKEE (reference sequence). This CDR3 reads CASSSDGQFQETQYF. DNA of the CDR3: TGTGCCAGCAGCTCAGACGGTCAGTTTCAAGAGACCCAGTACTTC.

The chain uses TRBV19 and TRBJ1-2; 8 positions match TRBD1. Per the germline V gene, CDR1 is LNHDA and CDR2 is SQIVND (reference sequence). Trimming at V came to 5 bases and at J to 7 bases, leaving 9 bases not matched to a gene. There are 14 residues in the CDR3. In DNA, the CDR3 is TGTGCCAGTAGTCGGACAGGGAGGATGAGTGGCTACACCTTC. Amino acids: CASSRTGRMSGYTF.

V gene TRBV3-1 (or the pseudogene TRBV3-2) combines with J gene TRBJ1-4; D unresolved. Germline V gene data show CDR1 as LGHDT and CDR2 as YNNKEL (reference sequence). Trimming took 4 bases from V and 10 from J, leaving 22 bases between them. CDR3 length: 16 amino acids. CDR3 in DNA: TGTGCCAGCAGCCCAGCTATTACACGGATGGCGGGAAAACTGTTTTTT. It codes for CASSPAITRMAGKLFF.

V is TRBV4-1 and J is TRBJ1-3, with a possible D match to TRBD1 (6 bases). This CDR3 has 17 amino acids. V shed 0 bases and J shed 3 bases, with 15 bases lying between them. Looked up from germline, CDR1 is MGHRA and CDR2 is YSYEKL. The CDR3 region is CASSQEKGGLVGNTIYF. The CDR3 DNA is TGCGCCAGCAGCCAAGAAAAGGGGGGTCTGGTTGGAAACACCATATATTTT.

Only a few counts were recorded for this clone. The chain is built from TRBV5-8 and TRBJ2-2; TRBD1 matches at 11 bases. V gave up 4 bases and J gave up 6 bases; unmatched junction bases: 5. The CDR3 totals 15 residues. CDR1 is SGHTS, CDR2 YDEGEE, per germline. The CDR3 bases are TGTGCCAGCAGCATCGGGACAGGGGGTCCCGGGGAGCTGTTTTTT. Translating gives CASSIGTGGPGELFF. Supplemented by reference TRBV5-8 and TRBJ2-2, the full variable domain reads EAGVTQSPTHLIKTRGQQATLRCSPISGHTSVYWYQQALGLGLQFLLWYDEGEERNRGNFPPRFSGRQFPNYSSELNVNALELEDSALYLCASSIGTGGPGELFFGEGSRLTVL.

The chain uses TRBV5-1 and TRBJ2-5; D is perhaps TRBD2 (7 bases). The germline V gene has CDR1 SGHRS and CDR2 YFSETQ. Trimming cost V 4 bases and J 6 bases, with 19 bases left between them. The CDR3 loop spans 15 amino acids. The CDR3 protein is CASSPGGSMSKTQYF. CDR3 sequence (DNA): TGCGCCAGCAGCCCGGGGGGCTCGATGAGCAAGACCCAGTACTTC.

The chain has TRBV6-1 and TRBJ1-1; 10 bases fit TRBD1. CDR1 is MNHNS and CDR2 is SASEGT in the germline V gene. V trimming: 4 bases; J trimming: 1 base; junction bases outside the gene matches: 6. This CDR3 has 16 amino acids. The CDR3 spells CASSADRGLSNTEAFF. The CDR3 coding sequence is TGTGCCAGCAGTGCCGACAGGGGGCTATCGAACACTGAAGCTTTCTTT.

This chain connects TRBV3-1 (or the pseudogene TRBV3-2) to TRBJ2-5, with TRBD2 matching over 12 bases. This CDR3 region has 13 residues. From germline, CDR1 is LGHDT and CDR2 YNNKEL (reference sequence). V lost 7 bases to trimming and J lost 4 bases; unmatched junction nucleotides: 1. In DNA, the CDR3 is TGTGCCAGCATGGGACTAGCGGGAGAGACCCAGTACTTC. It yields the protein CASMGLAGETQYF.

The chain uses TRBV11-2 and TRBJ1-5, with unresolved D. The CDR3 is made up of 14 amino acids. Per germline, CDR1 SGHAT and CDR2 FQNNGV. V lost 2 bases to trimming and J lost 7 bases, with 12 bases between them. Here the CDR3 reads CASSLSMGSQPQHF. As DNA, the CDR3 is TGTGCCAGCAGCTTATCGATGGGGAGCCAGCCCCAGCATTTT.

The V and J genes are TRBV7-6 and TRBJ1-1; 12 nucleotides line up with TRBD1. Germline values: CDR1 SGHVS, CDR2 FNYEAQ. The CDR3 has 15 residues. Trimming cost V 0 bases and J 4 bases; bases outside gene matches: 0. CDR3 nucleotide sequence: TGTGCCAGCAGCTTAGCGGGACAGGGGGCCACTGAAGCTTTCTTT. The encoded protein is CASSLAGQGATEAFF. The full variable domain, its missing parts supplied by reference TRBV7-6 and TRBJ1-1, is GAGVSQSPRYKVTKRGQDVALRCDPISGHVSLYWYRQALGQGPEFLTYFNYEAQQDKSGLPNDRFSAERPEGSISTLTIQRTEQRDSAMYRCASSLAGQGATEAFFGQGTRLTVV.

V usage is TRBV6-2 or TRBV6-3 and J usage is TRBJ1-2; D is uncertain. Per germline, CDR1 MNHEY and CDR2 SVGEGT. The CDR3 extends over 12 amino acids. V was cut by 4 bases and J by 8 bases, with 11 bases left in between. The CDR3 reads CASSWYMVGYTF. The CDR3 DNA follows: TGTGCCAGCAGTTGGTACATGGTCGGCTACACCTTC.

This rearrangement joins TRBV5-1 to TRBJ2-7, with 9 positions matching TRBD1. V lost 2 bases, J lost 6 bases, and 9 bases stayed unmatched. Germline V gene sequence: CDR1 SGHRS, CDR2 YFSETQ. The CDR3 runs 15 residues. Here the CDR3 DNA reads TGCGCCAGCAGCTTATCCGGGACAGGGAATAGCGAGCAGTACTTC. Translated: CASSLSGTGNSEQYF.

This chain connects TRBV7-2 to TRBJ2-5; D unclear. The V and J ends lost 3 bases and 4 bases respectively, with 6 bases between them. The germline CDR1 and CDR2 sequences are SGHTA and FQGNSA. This CDR3 contains 12 residues. The CDR3 reads CASSFPPETQYF. The DNA for the CDR3 is TGTGCCAGCAGCTTTCCCCCAGAGACCCAGTACTTC. The complete variable domain, with remaining parts taken from reference TRBV7-2 and TRBJ2-5, reads GAGVSQSPSNKVTEKGKDVELRCDPISGHTALYWYRQSLGQGLEFLIYFQGNSAPDKSGLPSDRFSAERTGGSVSTLTIQRTQQEDSAVYLCASSFPPETQYFGPGTRLLVL.

V gene TRBV7-2 combines with J gene TRBJ1-1; D remains ambiguous. The V and J ends lost 5 bases and 6 bases respectively, with 13 bases between them. CDR3 length: 13 amino acids. Germline V gene sequence: CDR1 SGHTA, CDR2 FQGNSA. DNA for the CDR3: TGTGCCAGCAGCAATAGGGTAAATCCTGAAGCTTTCTTT. As protein: CASSNRVNPEAFF.

V usage is TRBV9 and J usage is TRBJ2-2; D is undetermined. V was trimmed by 5 bases and J by 0 bases, leaving 5 bases between them. Per germline, CDR1 SGDLS and CDR2 YYNGEE. The CDR3 covers 13 residues. CDR3 DNA sequence: TGTGCCAGCAGTGCGTCGAACACCGGGGAGCTGTTTTTT. Amino acids: CASSASNTGELFF.

The gene calls are TRBV9 and TRBJ2-1, with 11 bases fitting TRBD1. Trimming at V came to 2 bases and at J to 6 bases, leaving 13 bases not matched to a gene. Per the germline V gene, CDR1 is SGDLS and CDR2 is YYNGEE. The CDR3 runs 18 residues. The CDR3 DNA sequence: TGTGCCAGCAGCGTCCGGCCCTACCCGGGACAGGGGGGCAATGAGCAGTTCTTC. Protein: CASSVRPYPGQGGNEQFF.

This clone appeared a single time. The CDR3 loop reads CASSPRQGGYGYTF. CDR3 bases: TGTGCCAGCAGCCCCCGACAGGGGGGCTATGGCTACACCTTC. This chain links TRBV7-9 with TRBJ1-2; 9 bases are shared with TRBD1. V was pared by 5 bases and J by 4 bases, with 5 bases of the junction left unmatched. CDR3 length: 14 residues. The germline V gene encodes CDR1 SEHNR and CDR2 FQNEAQ (reference sequence).